This section outlines one T cell receptor beta chain sequence together with its context. The record originates from a study of beta chain features in type 1 diabetes. The length of the CDR3 is 16 residues. Trimming cost V 4 bases and J 6 bases; bases outside gene matches: 10. Germline V lookup: CDR1 LNHDA, CDR2 SQIVND (reference sequence). Every bit of the isolated RNA underwent reverse transcription, so sequencing read expressed TCRB transcripts. Assay: immunoSEQ multiplex PCR; the TCRdb copy retains only in-frame clones and omits some. The sample carries over 350,000 clones, less than 15% recorded once. Each population that was sorted was more than 95% pure.

The specimen was naive CD4+ T cells from blood. The TCR comes from a woman under 30 in good health. This chain connects TRBV19 to TRBJ2-3; TRBD2 aligns across 10 bases. CDR3 amino acids: CASSTPSGSSGDTQYF. As DNA, the CDR3 is TGTGCCAGTAGTACGCCTAGCGGGAGTTCTGGGGATACGCAGTATTTT.